A selection of T cell receptor beta chains follows, all from one sample in a study of control samples from healthy donors and cancer patients. The repertoire was sequenced with immunoSEQ multiplex PCR; TCRdb's copy has only in-frame clones and lacks some. The data show 45,000 to 60,000 clones, around 94% seen once. What was sequenced was blood. These receptors all come from a man aged 25-45 years in good health. CDR3s include the opening cysteine and the closing phenylalanine or tryptophan. A D gene is named only where the DNA matches it firmly. Clone size is not always given. Where it is, it says once, few, many or a class for expanded clones.

D,size,V,J,DNA,CDR3
TRBD2,once,TRBV6-6,TRBJ2-3,TGTGCCAGCAGCCCCGGTCGGCTAGCGGGGGAAAGAACCCGCACAGATACGCAGTATTTT,CASSPGRLAGERTRTDTQYF
-,-,TRBV12-3/TRBV12-4,TRBJ2-2,TGTGCCAGCAGTTATGTCGGGCCCGGGGAGCTGTTTTTT,CASSYVGPGELFF
-,-,TRBV5-1,TRBJ1-1,TGCGCCAGCAGCTGGGGTAGGGGAGGTGAAGCTTTCTTT,CASSWGRGGEAFF
-,-,TRBV4-2,TRBJ1-6,TGTGCCAGCAGCCAAGAAGTAGCGGGTGGGGATTCACCCCTCCACTTT,CASSQEVAGGDSPLHF
-,-,TRBV6-2/TRBV6-3,TRBJ1-5,TGTGCCAGCAGTTACTCGGAAGACAGAGCCGCATATAGCAATCAGCCCCAGCATTTT,CASSYSEDRAAYSNQPQHF
TRBD2,-,TRBV5-1,TRBJ2-1,TGCGCCAGCAGCTCTACTAGCGGGAGGGCCGCGGGTCCTCGGTTCTTC,CASSSTSGRAAGPRFF
TRBD1,-,TRBV5-1,TRBJ1-1,TGCGCCAGCAGCTTAGGGACAGGGATAAATGAAGCTTTCTTT,CASSLGTGINEAFF
TRBD1,-,TRBV7-2,TRBJ1-1,TGTGCCAGCAGCTTGACAGGGCGGGGGTCGACTGAAGCTTTCTTT,CASSLTGRGSTEAFF
-,few,TRBV7-9,TRBJ2-5,TGTGCCAGCAGCGATCGAACCGAAGAGACCCAGTACTTC,CASSDRTEETQYF
TRBD1,once,TRBV24-1,TRBJ1-2,TGTGCCACCAGTGACTCGGGACAGTCAGCTAACTATGGCTACACCTTC,CATSDSGQSANYGYTF
-,-,TRBV19,TRBJ2-3,TGTGCCACCTCGCAGGGAGATACGCAGTATTTT,CATSQGDTQYF
-,-,TRBV3-1/TRBV3-2,TRBJ1-1,TGTGCCAGCAGGAGAGGGGAGACGAACACTGAAGCTTTCTTT,CASRRGETNTEAFF
-,-,TRBV11-2,TRBJ2-3,TGTGCCAGCAGCCAACTAGTAGGGAGGCTTGATACGCAGTATTTT,CASSQLVGRLDTQYF
-,-,TRBV11-2,TRBJ1-6,TGTGCCAGCAGCGGGTCGCTCGGAAATTCACCCCTCCACTTT,CASSGSLGNSPLHF
-,-,TRBV6-2/TRBV6-3,TRBJ1-1,TGTGCCAGCAGTTACAGCCTACCTATGAACACTGAAGCTTTCTTT,CASSYSLPMNTEAFF
TRBD2,-,TRBV3-1/TRBV3-2,TRBJ2-2,TGTGCCAGCAGCCCCGGGACTAGCGTATGGACCGGGGAGCTGTTTTTT,CASSPGTSVWTGELFF
TRBD2,-,TRBV18,TRBJ2-1,TGTGCCAGCTCACCGTCCCTAGCGGGGTTGAATGAGCAGTTCTTC,CASSPSLAGLNEQFF
TRBD1,-,TRBV4-2,TRBJ1-4,TGTGCCAGCAGCCAAGACGGGGACAGGGAATTTGGCGAAAAACTGTTTTTT,CASSQDGDREFGEKLFF
-,-,TRBV30,TRBJ1-2,TGTGCCTGGAGTGACGACGGCAGTATATATGGCTACACCTTC,CAWSDDGSIYGYTF
-,-,TRBV29-1,TRBJ2-1,TGCAGCACCTCTGGCTCGTTCTTC,CSTSGSFF
-,once,TRBV5-1,TRBJ2-6,TGCGCCAGCAGCTTGGAGGGGAAGACAGGGGCCAACGTCCTGACTTTC,CASSLEGKTGANVLTF
-,-,TRBV21-1,TRBJ2-4,TGTGCCAGCAGCCCTCGCCCAGCGGTAGCCAAAAACATTCAGTACTTC,CASSPRPAVAKNIQYF
TRBD2,-,TRBV5-4,TRBJ2-2,TGTGCCAGCAGCTCTCCGGGCGGGAGTGGGACCGGGGAGCTGTTTTTT,CASSSPGGSGTGELFF
TRBD1,-,TRBV2,TRBJ1-2,TGTGCCAGCAGTGTTGACAGGGGACCTAACTATGGCTACACCTTC,CASSVDRGPNYGYTF
-,-,TRBV15,TRBJ1-5,TGTGCCACCAGCAGAGCCAGGGCGAGGGCCAATCAGCCCCAGCATTTT,CATSRARARANQPQHF
TRBD1,-,TRBV5-6,TRBJ2-1,TGTGCCAGCAGCGTCGGGACAGGGTACAGTGAGCAGTTCTTC,CASSVGTGYSEQFF
-,-,TRBV7-3,TRBJ1-1,TGTGCCAGCAGCTTAAATGGTTACAGGAAGAACACTGAAGCTTTCTTT,CASSLNGYRKNTEAFF
-,-,TRBV24-1,TRBJ2-7,TGTGCCACCAGTGATTTGGCTAGTCAGCAGTACTTC,CATSDLASQQYF
-,-,TRBV5-5,TRBJ2-5,TGTGCCAGCAGTTTCGGATGGGAGACCCAGTACTTC,CASSFGWETQYF
-,-,TRBV3-1/TRBV3-2,TRBJ2-3,TGTGCCAGCAGCAAAGCCACTAGCCCAATTAGGTATTTT,CASSKATSPIRYF
-,-,TRBV25-1,TRBJ2-5,TGTGCCAGCAGTACCCCGGAGACCCAGTACTTC,CASSTPETQYF
-,-,TRBV18,TRBJ2-4,TGTGCCAGCTCACCAGGTGTGACCGTAGCCAAAAACATTCAGTACTTC,CASSPGVTVAKNIQYF
-,-,TRBV28,TRBJ1-5,TGTGCCAGCGGACAAGGCAATCAGCCCCAGCATTTT,CASGQGNQPQHF
-,-,TRBV6-1,TRBJ2-3,TGTGCCAGCAGTGAATCGGAGGGGAGCACAGATACGCAGTATTTT,CASSESEGSTDTQYF
TRBD1,-,TRBV6-5,TRBJ1-2,TGTGCCAGCAGTTACGGGACAGGGATCGGCTACACCTTC,CASSYGTGIGYTF
TRBD1,-,TRBV5-1,TRBJ1-4,TGCGCCAGCAGCTTGATGGGACAGGGCAAACTGTTTTTT,CASSLMGQGKLFF
-,few,TRBV21-1,TRBJ2-5,TGTGCCAGCAGCAAAGAATCGTACAGGGGCAGGGAGACCCAGTACTTC,CASSKESYRGRETQYF
-,-,TRBV11-2,TRBJ2-6,TGTGCCAGCAGCTTAAAGAGGTACGCCAACGTCCTGACTTTC,CASSLKRYANVLTF
-,-,TRBV4-1,TRBJ1-3,TGCGCCAGCAGCCAAGATAACATTGGAAACACCATATATTTT,CASSQDNIGNTIYF
-,-,TRBV30,TRBJ1-4,TGTGCCTGGCTCGAGCTCGGGGAAAAACTGTTTTTT,CAWLELGEKLFF
-,-,TRBV6-4,TRBJ1-2,TGTGCCAGCAGTGACTCATTCGGGGGCAGCAACTATGGCTACACCTTC,CASSDSFGGSNYGYTF
-,-,TRBV28,TRBJ1-2,TGTGCCAGCAGTCCACGGACATGGGGCTACACCTTC,CASSPRTWGYTF
-,-,TRBV4-1,TRBJ1-6,TGCGCCAGCAGCCAAGTATTCGGGCCAAATTCACCCCTCCACTTT,CASSQVFGPNSPLHF
-,-,TRBV7-2,TRBJ1-4,TGTGCCAGCAGCCCGGGGACGCAAGCAACTAATGAAAAACTGTTTTTT,CASSPGTQATNEKLFF
-,-,TRBV10-3,TRBJ1-4,TGTGCCACGTCACCGGATGAAAAACTGTTTTTT,CATSPDEKLFF
-,-,TRBV19,TRBJ1-2,TGTGCCAGTAAAATGGACAGCCACGGCTACACCTTC,CASKMDSHGYTF
-,-,TRBV7-9,TRBJ2-1,TGTGCCAGCAAGAGGGCCGGGGCGGATGAGCAGTTCTTC,CASKRAGADEQFF
TRBD1,few,TRBV27,TRBJ2-3,TGTGCCAGCAGGCCTACCGGGACAGGGCGCAGTTCGACGCAGTATTTT,CASRPTGTGRSSTQYF
TRBD1,-,TRBV5-1,TRBJ2-3,TGCGCCAGCAGCTTCGCGAGGGGGCCAGATACGCAGTATTTT,CASSFARGPDTQYF
-,-,TRBV19,TRBJ2-3,TGTGCCAGTATAGGACTACCTGCGGATACGCAGTATTTT,CASIGLPADTQYF
-,-,TRBV20-1,TRBJ2-1,TGCAGTGCGAGACTAGTCACTGAGCAGTTCTTC,CSARLVTEQFF
-,-,TRBV12-3/TRBV12-4,TRBJ2-1,TGTGCCAGCAGTCCACCGGGAGATGAACAGTTCTTC,CASSPPGDEQFF
-,medium-sized,TRBV7-3,TRBJ2-1,TGTGCCAGCAGCTTAGGTGGGTGGGAGGAGCAGTTCTTC,CASSLGGWEEQFF